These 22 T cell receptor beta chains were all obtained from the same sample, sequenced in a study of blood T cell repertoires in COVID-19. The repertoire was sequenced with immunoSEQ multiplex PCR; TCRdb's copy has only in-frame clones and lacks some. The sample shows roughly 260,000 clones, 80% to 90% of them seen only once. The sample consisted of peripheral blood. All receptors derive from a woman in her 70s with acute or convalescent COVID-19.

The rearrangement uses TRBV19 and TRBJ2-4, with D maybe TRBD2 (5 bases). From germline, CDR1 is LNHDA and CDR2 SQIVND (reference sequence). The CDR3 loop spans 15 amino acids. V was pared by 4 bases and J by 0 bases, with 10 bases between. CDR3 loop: CASSTGSLAKNIQYF. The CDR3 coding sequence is TGTGCCAGTAGTACGGGGAGCTTAGCCAAAAACATTCAGTACTTC.

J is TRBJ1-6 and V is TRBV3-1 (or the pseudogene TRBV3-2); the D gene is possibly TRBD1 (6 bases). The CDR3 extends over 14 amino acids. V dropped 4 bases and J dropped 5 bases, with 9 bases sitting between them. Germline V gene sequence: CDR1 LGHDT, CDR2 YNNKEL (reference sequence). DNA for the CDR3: TGTGCCAGCAGCCCTCAGGGGAATAATTCACCCCTCCACTTT. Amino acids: CASSPQGNNSPLHF.

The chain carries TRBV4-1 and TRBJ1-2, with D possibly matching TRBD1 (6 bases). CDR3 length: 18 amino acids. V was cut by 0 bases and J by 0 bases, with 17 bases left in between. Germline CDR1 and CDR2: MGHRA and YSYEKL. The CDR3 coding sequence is TGCGCCAGCAGCCAAGATGATACGCAGGGGTCGTCTAACTATGGCTACACCTTC. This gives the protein CASSQDDTQGSSNYGYTF.

The CDR3 sequence: CASSFLAGGAETQYF. The CDR3 DNA is TGTGCCAGCAGCTTCTTGGCGGGGGGGGCTGAGACCCAGTACTTC. The V gene is TRBV7-9, the J gene TRBJ2-5, with 9 positions matching TRBD2. This CDR3 has 15 residues. V gave up 3 bases and J gave up 5 bases; unmatched junction bases: 7. Germline CDR1 is SEHNR and CDR2 is FQNEAQ (reference sequence). Filled out from reference TRBV7-9 and TRBJ2-5, the complete variable domain reads DTGVSQNPRHKITKRGQNVTFRCDPISEHNRLYWYRQTLGQGPEFLTYFQNEAQLEKSRLLSDRFSAERPKGSFSTLEIQRTEQGDSAMYLCASSFLAGGAETQYFGPGTRLLVL.

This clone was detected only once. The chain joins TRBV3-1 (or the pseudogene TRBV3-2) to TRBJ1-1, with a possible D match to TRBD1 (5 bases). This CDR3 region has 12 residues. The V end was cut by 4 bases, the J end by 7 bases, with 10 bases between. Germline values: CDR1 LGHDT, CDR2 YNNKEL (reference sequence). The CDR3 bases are TGTGCCAGCAGCCTTCAGGGTGGTGAAGCTTTCTTT. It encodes CASSLQGGEAFF.

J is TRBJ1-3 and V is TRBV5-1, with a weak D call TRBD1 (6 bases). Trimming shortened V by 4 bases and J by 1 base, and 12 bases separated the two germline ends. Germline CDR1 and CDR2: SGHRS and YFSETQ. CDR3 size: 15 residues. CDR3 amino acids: CASSLDSGSGNTIYF. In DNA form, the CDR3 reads TGCGCCAGCAGCCTGGACAGTGGGTCTGGAAACACCATATATTTT. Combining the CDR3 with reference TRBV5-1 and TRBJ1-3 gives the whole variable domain KAGVTQTPRYLIKTRGQQVTLSCSPISGHRSVSWYQQTPGQGLQFLFEYFSETQRNKGNFPGRFSGRQFSNSRSEMNVSTLELGDSALYLCASSLDSGSGNTIYFGEGSWLTVV.

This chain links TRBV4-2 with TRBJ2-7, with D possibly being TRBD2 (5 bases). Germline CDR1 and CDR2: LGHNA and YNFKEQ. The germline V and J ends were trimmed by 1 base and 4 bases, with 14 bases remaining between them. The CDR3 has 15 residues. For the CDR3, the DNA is TGTGCCAGCAGCCAAGGGTACGCAGGACTTTACGAGCAGTACTTC. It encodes CASSQGYAGLYEQYF.

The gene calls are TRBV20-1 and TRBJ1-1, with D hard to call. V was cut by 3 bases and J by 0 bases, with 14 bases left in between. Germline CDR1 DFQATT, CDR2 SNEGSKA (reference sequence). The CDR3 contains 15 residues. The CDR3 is CSASSHRFMNTEAFF. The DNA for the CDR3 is TGCAGTGCTAGTAGTCACAGATTTATGAACACTGAAGCTTTCTTT.

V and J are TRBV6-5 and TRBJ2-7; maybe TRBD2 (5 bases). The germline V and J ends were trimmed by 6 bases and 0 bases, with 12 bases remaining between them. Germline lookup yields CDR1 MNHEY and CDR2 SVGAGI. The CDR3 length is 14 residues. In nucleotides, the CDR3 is TGTGCCAGCAGGCCCCGGGGAAACTCCTACGAGCAGTACTTC. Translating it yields CASRPRGNSYEQYF.

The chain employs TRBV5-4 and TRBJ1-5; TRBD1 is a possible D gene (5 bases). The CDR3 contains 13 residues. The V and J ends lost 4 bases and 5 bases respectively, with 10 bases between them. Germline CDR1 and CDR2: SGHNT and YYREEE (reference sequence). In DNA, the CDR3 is TGTGCCAGCAGCCGGGGGGGTGATCAGCCCCAGCATTTT. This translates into CASSRGGDQPQHF.

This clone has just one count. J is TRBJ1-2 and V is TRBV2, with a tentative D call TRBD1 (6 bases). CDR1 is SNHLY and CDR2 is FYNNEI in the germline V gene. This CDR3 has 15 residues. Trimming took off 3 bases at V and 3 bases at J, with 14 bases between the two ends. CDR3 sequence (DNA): TGTGCCAGCAGTGAGGCCGCGTGGACAGACTATGGCTACACCTTC. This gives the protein CASSEAAWTDYGYTF.

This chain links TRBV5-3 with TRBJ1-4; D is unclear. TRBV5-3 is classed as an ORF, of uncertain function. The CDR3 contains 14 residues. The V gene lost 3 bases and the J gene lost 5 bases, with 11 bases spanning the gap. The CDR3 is CARSSRCTNEKLFF. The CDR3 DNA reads TGTGCCAGAAGCTCTCGTTGCACAAATGAAAAACTGTTTTTT.

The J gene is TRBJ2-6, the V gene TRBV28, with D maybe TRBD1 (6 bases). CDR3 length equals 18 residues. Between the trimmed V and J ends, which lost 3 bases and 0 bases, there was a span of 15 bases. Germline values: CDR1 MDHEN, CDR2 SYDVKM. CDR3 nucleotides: TGTGCCAGCAGTTTTGTTCAGGGGACATTCTCTGGGGCCAACGTCCTGACTTTC. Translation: CASSFVQGTFSGANVLTF.

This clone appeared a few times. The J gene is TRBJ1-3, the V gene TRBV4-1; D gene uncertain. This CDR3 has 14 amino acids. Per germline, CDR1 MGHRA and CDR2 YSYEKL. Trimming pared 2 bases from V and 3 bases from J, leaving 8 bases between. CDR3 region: CASSQPYSGNTIYF. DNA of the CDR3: TGCGCCAGCAGCCAACCTTATAGTGGAAACACCATATATTTT.

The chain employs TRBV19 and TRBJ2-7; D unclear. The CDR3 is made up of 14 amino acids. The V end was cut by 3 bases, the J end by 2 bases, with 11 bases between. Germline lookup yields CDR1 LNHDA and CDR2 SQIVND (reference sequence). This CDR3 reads CASSINPGPYEQYF. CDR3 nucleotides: TGTGCCAGTAGTATTAATCCTGGGCCCTACGAGCAGTACTTC.

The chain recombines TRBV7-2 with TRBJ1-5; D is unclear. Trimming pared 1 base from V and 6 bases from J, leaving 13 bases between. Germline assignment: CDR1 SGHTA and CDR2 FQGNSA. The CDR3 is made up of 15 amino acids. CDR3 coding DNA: TGTGCCAGCAGCTTAGAGGCACAGTCCCGTCAGCCCCAGCATTTT. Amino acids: CASSLEAQSRQPQHF.

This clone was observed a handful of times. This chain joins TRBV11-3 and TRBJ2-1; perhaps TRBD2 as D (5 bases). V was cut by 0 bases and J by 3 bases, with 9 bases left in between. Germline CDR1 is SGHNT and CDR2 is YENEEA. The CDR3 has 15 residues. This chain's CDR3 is CASSLDSGIYNEQFF. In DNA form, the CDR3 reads TGTGCCAGCAGCTTAGACTCGGGGATCTACAATGAGCAGTTCTTC.

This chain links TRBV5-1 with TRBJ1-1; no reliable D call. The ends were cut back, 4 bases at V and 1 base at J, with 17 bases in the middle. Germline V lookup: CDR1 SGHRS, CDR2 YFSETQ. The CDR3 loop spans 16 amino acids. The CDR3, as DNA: TGCGCCAGCAGCCTGGATGAGGGCATAAAGAACACTGAAGCTTTCTTT. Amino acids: CASSLDEGIKNTEAFF.

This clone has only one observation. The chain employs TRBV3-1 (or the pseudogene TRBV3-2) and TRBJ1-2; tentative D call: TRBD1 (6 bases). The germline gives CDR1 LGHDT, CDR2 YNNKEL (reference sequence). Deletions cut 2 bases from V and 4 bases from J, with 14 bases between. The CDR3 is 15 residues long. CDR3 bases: TGTGCCAGCAGCCAAATAGCCAGGGGAGTCTATGGCTACACCTTC. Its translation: CASSQIARGVYGYTF.

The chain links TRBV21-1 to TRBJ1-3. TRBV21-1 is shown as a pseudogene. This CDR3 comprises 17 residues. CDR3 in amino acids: CASSKDPTGSSGNTIYF. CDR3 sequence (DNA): TGTGCCAGCAGCAAAGATCCGACGGGGAGCTCTGGAAACACCATATATTTT.

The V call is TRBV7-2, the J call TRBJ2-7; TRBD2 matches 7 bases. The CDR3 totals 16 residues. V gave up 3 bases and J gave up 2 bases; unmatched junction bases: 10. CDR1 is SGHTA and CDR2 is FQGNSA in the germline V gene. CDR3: CASSLGLASGPYEQYF. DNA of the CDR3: TGTGCCAGCAGCTTGGGGTTGGCTAGCGGTCCCTACGAGCAGTACTTC.

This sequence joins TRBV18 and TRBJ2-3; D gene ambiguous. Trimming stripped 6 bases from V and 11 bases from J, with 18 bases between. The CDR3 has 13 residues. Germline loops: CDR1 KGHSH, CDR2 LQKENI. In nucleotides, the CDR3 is TGTGCCAGCTCGAACCAAAAGACGGGTCAGCAGTATTTT. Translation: CASSNQKTGQQYF.